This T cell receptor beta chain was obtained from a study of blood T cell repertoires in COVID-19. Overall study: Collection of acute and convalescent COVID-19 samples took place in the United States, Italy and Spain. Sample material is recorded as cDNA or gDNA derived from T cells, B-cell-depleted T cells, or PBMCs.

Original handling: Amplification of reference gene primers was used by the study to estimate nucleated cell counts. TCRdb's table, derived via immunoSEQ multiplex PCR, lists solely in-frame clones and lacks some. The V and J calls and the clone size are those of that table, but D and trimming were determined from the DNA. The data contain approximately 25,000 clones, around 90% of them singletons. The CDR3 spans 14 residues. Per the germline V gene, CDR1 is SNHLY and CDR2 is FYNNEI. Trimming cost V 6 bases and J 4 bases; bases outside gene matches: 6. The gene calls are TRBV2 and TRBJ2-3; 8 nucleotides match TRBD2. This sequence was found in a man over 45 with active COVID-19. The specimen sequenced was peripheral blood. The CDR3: CASSGGDLSDTQYF. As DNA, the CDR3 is TGTGCCAGCAGCGGGGGGGACCTCTCAGATACGCAGTATTTT.